Listed here are 26 T cell receptor beta chains from one sample, sequenced in a study of blood T cell repertoires in COVID-19. Here immunoSEQ multiplex PCR was the method, and the copy in TCRdb shows in-frame clones only, minus some. The table has roughly 400,000 clones, 80% to 90% seen once; the top ten hold 1.1%. The sequencing input was PBMCs or T cells enriched from blood (not recorded which). The receptor set was obtained from a man aged 30 to 45 who had recovered from COVID-19.

This chain joins TRBV18 and TRBJ2-1; 11 bases are a match to TRBD2. The V gene's germline CDR1 is KGHSH and CDR2 LQKENI. There are 17 residues in the CDR3. V was pared by 0 bases and J by 6 bases, with 7 bases of the junction left unmatched. The CDR3 protein is CASSPPLAGGYGNEQFF. The CDR3 coding sequence is TGTGCCAGCTCACCACCGCTAGCGGGAGGCTATGGCAATGAGCAGTTCTTC.

This chain uses TRBV4-1 with TRBJ2-1, with D tentatively TRBD2 (5 bases). V lost 0 bases and J lost 5, with 11 bases in between. From germline, CDR1 is MGHRA and CDR2 YSYEKL. The CDR3 covers 15 residues. In DNA, the CDR3 is TGCGCCAGCAGCCAAGATCGGGTAGCGAACAATGAGCAGTTCTTC. Amino acids: CASSQDRVANNEQFF.

The chain combines TRBV3-1 (or the pseudogene TRBV3-2) with TRBJ2-3; D gene uncertain. Trimming took off 0 bases at V and 4 bases at J, with 11 bases between the two ends. CDR1 LGHDT and CDR2 YNNKEL come from the germline V gene (reference sequence). The CDR3 runs 15 residues. The CDR3 loop is CASSQDGRNPDTQYF. Written as DNA, the CDR3 is TGTGCCAGCAGCCAAGATGGCCGTAATCCAGATACGCAGTATTTT.

The chain links TRBV5-5 to TRBJ2-3; TRBD2 matches at 7 bases. Trimming removed 1 base from V and 2 bases from J; junction bases left unmatched: 4. This CDR3 spans 15 amino acids. CDR1 SGHKS and CDR2 YYEKEE come from the germline V gene (reference sequence). The CDR3 DNA sequence: TGTGCCAGCAGCTTGATCGGGAGGTACACAGATACGCAGTATTTT. This encodes CASSLIGRYTDTQYF.

J is TRBJ1-1 and V is TRBV12-3 or TRBV12-4; D is unclear. V was shortened by 5 bases and J by 3 bases, with 10 bases between the two germline ends. The CDR3 contains 13 residues. The CDR3 nucleotides read TGTGCCAGCAGTCAAACACCCTACACTGAAGCTTTCTTT. It specifies CASSQTPYTEAFF.

The chain recombines TRBV11-2 with TRBJ1-5, with D maybe TRBD1 (5 bases). Germline lookup yields CDR1 SGHAT and CDR2 FQNNGV. The ends were cut back, 5 bases at V and 2 bases at J, with 16 bases in the middle. This CDR3 spans 16 amino acids. The CDR3 DNA reads as TGTGCCAGCAGCGCCGCACGGGGGATCGGCAATCAGCCCCAGCATTTT. Encoded protein: CASSAARGIGNQPQHF.

This chain connects TRBV6-6 to TRBJ2-7; D is perhaps TRBD2 (6 bases). V gave up 10 bases and J gave up 4 bases, with 11 bases separating them. The germline V gene encodes CDR1 MNHNY and CDR2 SVGAGI (reference sequence). The CDR3 covers 11 residues. CDR3 protein: CATRAGYEQYF. CDR3 in DNA: TGTGCCACGCGCGCGGGGTACGAGCAGTACTTC.

This clone occurred once. The V gene is TRBV28, the J gene TRBJ2-1; TRBD1 is a possible D gene (7 bases). Germline CDR1 and CDR2: MDHEN and SYDVKM. There are 15 residues in the CDR3. The V end lost 4 bases, the J end lost 0 bases, and 10 bases lay between the germline ends. In DNA form, the CDR3 reads TGTGCCAGCAGTTCTCAGGGGGGCTCCTACAATGAGCAGTTCTTC. Its protein is CASSSQGGSYNEQFF. The variable domain in full, with the rest retrieved from reference TRBV28 and TRBJ2-1, is DVKVTQSSRYLVKRTGEKVFLECVQDMDHENMFWYRQDPGLGLRLIYFSYDVKMKEKGDIPEGYSVSREKKERFSLILESASTNQTSMYLCASSSQGGSYNEQFFGPGTRLTVL.

The chain has TRBV4-1 and TRBJ1-2; 7 positions match TRBD1. Germline CDR1 is MGHRA and CDR2 is YSYEKL. The V gene end was trimmed by 0 bases and the J gene end by 5 bases; junction bases not matched to a gene: 6. This CDR3 has 15 amino acids. The CDR3 sequence: CASSQDPTGSYGYTF. For the CDR3, the DNA is TGCGCCAGCAGCCAAGACCCGACAGGGTCGTATGGCTACACCTTC.

J is TRBJ2-7 and V is TRBV6-4; 9 bases are a match to TRBD1. The CDR3 has 14 residues. V lost 9 bases to trimming and J lost 7 bases; unmatched junction nucleotides: 13. CDR1 and CDR2 (germline): MRHNA, SNTAGT. CDR3 DNA: TGTGCCAGTCGTCAGACAGGGGGTTCAGGGGAGCAGTACTTC. Translating it yields CASRQTGGSGEQYF.

This chain connects TRBV19 to TRBJ1-5; D unclear. Germline assignment: CDR1 LNHDA and CDR2 SQIVND (reference sequence). CDR3 length: 15 residues. The V end lost 4 bases, the J end lost 0 bases, and 10 bases lay between the germline ends. The CDR3 spells CASSTLRGSNQPQHF. CDR3 sequence (DNA): TGTGCCAGTAGTACCCTACGAGGTAGCAATCAGCCCCAGCATTTT.

V gene TRBV12-3 or TRBV12-4 combines with J gene TRBJ1-1; TRBD1 agrees at 7 bases. J gave up 2 bases and V 5 bases, and 2 bases lay outside the gene matches. The CDR3 has 13 residues. The CDR3 loop is CASSAGGNTEAFF. CDR3 DNA: TGTGCCAGCAGTGCAGGGGGTAACACTGAAGCTTTCTTT.

The chain couples TRBV15 to TRBJ2-7; 9 bases are shared with TRBD1. Losses at the gene ends were 3 bases for V and 12 bases for J; bases not matched to a gene: 24. Germline CDR1 LNHNV, CDR2 YYDKDF (reference sequence). The CDR3 consists of 18 residues. The CDR3 is CATSSQSTGTGRPRAVYF. The CDR3, as DNA: TGTGCCACCAGCAGTCAATCCACCGGGACAGGGCGCCCGCGGGCGGTGTACTTC.

The chain recombines TRBV3-1 (or the pseudogene TRBV3-2) with TRBJ2-7, with D perhaps TRBD1 (5 bases). The ends were cut back, 1 base at V and 6 bases at J, with 10 bases in the middle. The germline gives CDR1 LGHDT, CDR2 YNNKEL (reference sequence). The CDR3 loop spans 13 amino acids. CDR3 loop: CASSQGQGSEQYF. Here the CDR3 DNA reads TGTGCCAGCAGCCAAGGCCAGGGAAGCGAGCAGTACTTC.

This clone was detected only once. The CDR3, as DNA: TGTGCCAGCAGTTTCGGGGAGTTAGAGACCCAGTACTTC. Its protein product is CASSFGELETQYF. The chain carries TRBV28 and TRBJ2-5; a weak D match, TRBD2 (5 bases). The germline V gene encodes CDR1 MDHEN and CDR2 SYDVKM. Trimming removed 3 bases at V and 4 bases at J, with 9 bases between. The CDR3 loop spans 13 amino acids.

This sequence joins TRBV30 and TRBJ1-3; D gene uncertain. V was shortened by 4 bases and J by 0 bases, with 7 bases between the two germline ends. Germline CDR1 and CDR2: GTSNPN and SVGIG (reference sequence). The CDR3 extends over 13 amino acids. CDR3 sequence reads: CAWTTGSGNTIYF. The CDR3 region has the DNA TGTGCCTGGACGACGGGCTCTGGAAACACCATATATTTT.

V usage is TRBV2 and J usage is TRBJ2-3, with unresolved D. CDR3 length: 13 residues. The germline V gene has CDR1 SNHLY and CDR2 FYNNEI. V gave up 1 base and J gave up 7 bases, with 9 bases separating them. The CDR3 loop is CASSEVKRNTQYF. CDR3 sequence (DNA): TGTGCCAGCAGTGAAGTGAAGAGGAATACGCAGTATTTT. Full variable domain (missing parts from reference TRBV2 and TRBJ2-3): EPEVTQTPSHQVTQMGQEVILRCVPISNHLYFYWYRQILGQKVEFLVSFYNNEISEKSEIFDDQFSVERPDGSNFTLKIRSTKLEDSAMYFCASSEVKRNTQYFGPGTRLTVL.

The V and J genes are TRBV25-1 and TRBJ2-3, with 7 nucleotides matching TRBD2. In germline, CDR1 is MGHDK, CDR2 SYGVNS. There are 15 residues in the CDR3. V lost 1 base, J lost 1 base, and 2 bases stayed unmatched. CDR3 nucleotides: TGTGCCAGCAGTGAATCTAGCGGTCGCACAGATACGCAGTATTTT. Its protein is CASSESSGRTDTQYF. The full variable domain, rest sourced from reference TRBV25-1 and TRBJ2-3, is EADIYQTPRYLVIGTGKKITLECSQTMGHDKMYWYQQDPGMELHLIHYSYGVNSTEKGDLSSESTVSRIRTEHFPLTLESARPSHTSQYLCASSESSGRTDTQYFGPGTRLTVL.

The chain combines TRBV27 with TRBJ1-4; possible D gene TRBD1, 6 bases. The CDR3 has 15 amino acids. Germline loops: CDR1 MNHEY, CDR2 SMNVEV (reference sequence). V was clipped by 4 bases and J by 4 bases, with 13 bases between them. CDR3 sequence: CASSSVSGDNEKLFF. CDR3 in DNA: TGTGCCAGCAGTTCGGTCTCAGGGGATAATGAAAAACTGTTTTTT.

This clone has only a few counts. V and J are TRBV13 and TRBJ1-2; D is unclear. Trimming took 9 bases from V and 4 from J, leaving 9 bases between them. The CDR3 runs to 11 residues. Germline V gene sequence: CDR1 PRHDT, CDR2 FYEKMQ (reference sequence). This CDR3 is CASRQVYGYTF. As DNA, the CDR3 is TGTGCCAGTCGTCAGGTCTATGGCTACACCTTC.

The chain is built from TRBV10-3 and TRBJ2-1; D remains ambiguous. The germline gives CDR1 ENHRY, CDR2 SYGVKD. This CDR3 comprises 13 residues. V dropped 10 bases and J dropped 0 bases, with 10 bases sitting between them. The CDR3 coding sequence is TGTGCCACCCTCTCGGGCTCCTACAATGAGCAGTTCTTC. It specifies CATLSGSYNEQFF.

The chain is built from TRBV9 and TRBJ2-2; D is unresolved. V lost 1 base to trimming and J lost 7 bases, with 8 bases between them. Per germline, CDR1 SGDLS and CDR2 YYNGEE. The CDR3 sequence is 13 residues long. The CDR3 sequence: CASSVSPGGELFF. CDR3 nucleotide sequence: TGTGCCAGCAGCGTATCGCCCGGCGGGGAGCTGTTTTTT.

The V gene is TRBV10-3, the J gene TRBJ2-1; maybe TRBD2 (6 bases). The germline V gene encodes CDR1 ENHRY and CDR2 SYGVKD. With 7 bases removed from V and 0 bases from J, the gap between germline ends came to 25 bases. The length of the CDR3 is 19 residues. CDR3 sequence reads: CAINPGTFEGIDSYNEQFF. CDR3 nucleotide sequence: TGTGCCATCAACCCCGGGACTTTCGAAGGTATTGACTCCTACAATGAGCAGTTCTTC.

This clone has only a few counts. The chain has TRBV15 and TRBJ2-7; weak D call: TRBD1 (5 bases). This CDR3 contains 13 residues. Trimming cost V 3 bases and J 6 bases, with 12 bases left between them. Germline CDR1 reads LNHNV; CDR2 reads YYDKDF (reference sequence). The CDR3 spells CATSRDTKGEQYF. The CDR3, as DNA: TGTGCCACCAGCAGGGACACCAAAGGCGAGCAGTACTTC.

This chain joins TRBV5-1 and TRBJ1-5; D not certain. Germline V CDR1 and CDR2: SGHRS, YFSETQ. Trimming removed 7 bases from V and 0 bases from J, with 8 bases in between. The length of the CDR3 is 13 residues. Here the CDR3 DNA reads TGCGCCAGCCCGGGATATAGCAATCAGCCCCAGCATTTT. Encoded protein: CASPGYSNQPQHF.

The gene calls are TRBV19 and TRBJ2-7, with 7 bases lining up with TRBD2. V dropped 3 bases and J dropped 2; count of bases not matched to a gene: 4. The germline V gene has CDR1 LNHDA and CDR2 SQIVND (reference sequence). There are 14 residues in the CDR3. CDR3 coding DNA: TGTGCCAGTAGTATCGGGGAGGGGCCCTACGAGCAGTACTTC. Protein: CASSIGEGPYEQYF.